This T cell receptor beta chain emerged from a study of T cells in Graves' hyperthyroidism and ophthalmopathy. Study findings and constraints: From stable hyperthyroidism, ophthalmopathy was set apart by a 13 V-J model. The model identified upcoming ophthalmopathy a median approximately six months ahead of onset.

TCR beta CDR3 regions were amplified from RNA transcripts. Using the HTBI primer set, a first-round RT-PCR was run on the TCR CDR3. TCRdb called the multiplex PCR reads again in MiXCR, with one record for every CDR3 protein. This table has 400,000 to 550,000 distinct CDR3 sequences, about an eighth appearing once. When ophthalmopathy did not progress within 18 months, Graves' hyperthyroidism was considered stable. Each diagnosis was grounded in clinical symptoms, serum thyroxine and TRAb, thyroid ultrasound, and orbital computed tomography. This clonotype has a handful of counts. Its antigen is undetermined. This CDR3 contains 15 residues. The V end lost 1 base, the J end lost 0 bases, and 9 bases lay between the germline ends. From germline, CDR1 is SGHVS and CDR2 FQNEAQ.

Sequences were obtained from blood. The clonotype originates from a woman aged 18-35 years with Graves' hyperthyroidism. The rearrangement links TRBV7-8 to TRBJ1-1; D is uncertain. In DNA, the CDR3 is TGTGCCAGCAGCTTAGAGCACAGCATGAACACTGAAGCTTTCTTT. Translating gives CASSLEHSMNTEAFF.